This paragraph covers one TCR beta chain sequence. These data come from a study of CD4 and CD8 cells across lung adenocarcinoma regions. MiXCR, applied by TCRdb to the PCR reads, yields one record per CDR3 protein. The sample lists under 20,000 distinct CDR3 sequences, about half occurring once. The patients had localized lung adenocarcinoma, a non-small cell subtype. Sequencing was performed on CD4+ T cells from the margin of a lung tumor. This TCR was recovered from a male donor with lung adenocarcinoma. The CD4 and CD8 labels of this study may be unreliable.

The CDR3 spells CASSESVITGALFF. The DNA for the CDR3 is TGCGCCAGCAGTGAGTCTGTGATTACAGGTGCGCTGTTTTTT. The V call is TRBV10-2, the J call TRBJ2-2, with TRBD1 as a possible D gene (5 bases). The CDR3 consists of 14 residues. In germline, CDR1 is WSHSY, CDR2 SAAADI. Trimming left V 0 bases short and J 13 bases short, with 15 bases between.